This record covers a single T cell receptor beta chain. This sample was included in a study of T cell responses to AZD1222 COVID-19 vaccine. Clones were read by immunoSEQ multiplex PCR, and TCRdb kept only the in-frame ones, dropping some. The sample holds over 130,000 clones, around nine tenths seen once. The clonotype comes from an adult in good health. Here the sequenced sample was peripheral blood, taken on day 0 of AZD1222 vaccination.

CDR3 protein: CASSAAPWGAEETQYF. The CDR3 DNA is TGTGCCAGCAGTGCCGCCCCATGGGGGGCGGAAGAGACCCAGTACTTC. The V call is TRBV6-4, the J call TRBJ2-5; D tentatively fits TRBD1 or TRBD2 (6 bases each). The CDR3 consists of 16 residues. CDR1 is MRHNA and CDR2 is SNTAGT in the germline V gene. Trimming left V 4 bases short and J 3 bases short, with 18 bases between.